These 18 T cell receptor beta chains were sequenced from one sample in a study of tumor-infiltrating lymphocytes in oesophageal squamous cell carcinoma. TCRdb redid the calling of the PCR reads with MiXCR, one entry per CDR3 protein. This sample has some 6,000 distinct CDR3 sequences, with about 14% found just once. Sequencing input: esophageal tumor tissue. The receptor set was obtained from a male donor with esophageal squamous cell carcinoma.

This clonotype was picked up a small number of times. The chain links TRBV3-1 to TRBJ2-3; TRBD1 might be the D (8 bases). Germline V gene data show CDR1 as LGHDT and CDR2 as YNNKEL (reference sequence). This CDR3 has 17 residues. The V end was cut by 4 bases, the J end by 0 bases, with 17 bases between. The CDR3 nucleotides are TGTGCCAGCAGCCGACAGGGGAGGGGGACAAGCACAGATACGCAGTATTTT. Its translation is CASSRQGRGTSTDTQYF.

Ten or more counts support this clonotype. J is TRBJ2-1 and V is TRBV5-1; D gene uncertain. Trimming pared 0 bases from V and 0 bases from J, leaving 13 bases between. Looked up from germline, CDR1 is SGHRS and CDR2 is YFSETQ. CDR3 length equals 17 residues. CDR3 bases: TGCGCCAGCAGCTTGGTGCAGGCAGGCGGCTCCTACAATGAGCAGTTCTTC. Its protein product is CASSLVQAGGSYNEQFF.

Worth noting for this clonotype: This CDR3 fails to terminate in the conserved phenylalanine or tryptophan, so it likely reflects a read error. The limits of the CDR3 on the DNA are not certain, so only TCRdb's listed CDR3 is given. CDR3 region: CASSLFQGPSYGYTFGP. The chain recombines TRBV7-8 with TRBJ2-3; TRBD1 was called by the table and not checked on the DNA. 17 amino acids form the CDR3, both terminal residues included. Looked up from germline, CDR1 is SGHVS and CDR2 is FQNEAQ.

This clonotype was observed many times. This sequence joins TRBV6-6 and TRBJ2-3; 13 bases are shared with TRBD2. The CDR3 totals 15 residues. In germline, CDR1 is MNHNY, CDR2 SVGAGI (reference sequence). Losses at the gene ends were 2 bases for V and 6 bases for J; bases not matched to a gene: 2. CDR3 DNA: TGTGCCAGCAGTTACACTAGCGGGGGGGCCGATACGCAGTATTTT. Its protein product is CASSYTSGGADTQYF.

This clonotype has at least ten counts. The chain combines TRBV10-3 with TRBJ2-7; 10 bases line up with TRBD2. Per germline, CDR1 ENHRY and CDR2 SYGVKD. This CDR3 spans 18 amino acids. Trimming at V came to 2 bases and at J to 7 bases, leaving 17 bases not matched to a gene. The CDR3 spells CAISEPRTSGATLSEQYF. The CDR3 DNA follows: TGTGCCATCAGTGAGCCCAGAACTAGCGGGGCCACATTGAGTGAGCAGTACTTC.

This clonotype was recorded at least ten times. The rearrangement joins TRBV6-1 to TRBJ1-6, with D perhaps TRBD1 (5 bases). The CDR3 is made up of 15 amino acids. Trimming took 6 bases from V and 5 from J, leaving 14 bases between them. CDR1 is MNHNS and CDR2 is SASEGT in the germline V gene. Here the CDR3 DNA reads TGTGCCAGCAGCCTTAAAGGGACCGATAATTCACCCCTCCACTTT. As protein: CASSLKGTDNSPLHF.

This clonotype showed up many times. The conserved closing phenylalanine or tryptophan is absent in this CDR3, likely reflecting a read error. Because the CDR3's place on the DNA is in doubt, the DNA is left out and the CDR3 is given as listed by TCRdb. The rearrangement joins TRBV11-1 to TRBJ2-7; whether TRBD1, the table's D call, matches the DNA was not checked. The CDR3 is made up of 17 amino acids, end residues included. Germline V gene data show CDR1 as SGHAT and CDR2 as FQDESV (reference sequence). The CDR3 sequence: CASSLLRTGNYGYTFGS.

In its sample, this clonotype was seen many times. The CDR3, as DNA: TGTGCCAGTAGTTTAGGCCAGTTGAACACTGAAGCTTTCTTT. The encoded protein is CASSLGQLNTEAFF. This sequence joins TRBV19 and TRBJ1-1; D ambiguous. CDR1 and CDR2 from the germline V gene are LNHDA and SQIVND (reference sequence). V shed 5 bases and J shed 0 bases, with 10 bases lying between them. The CDR3 sequence is 14 residues long.

This clonotype has at least ten counts. J is TRBJ2-7 and V is TRBV6-1; 7 nucleotides align to TRBD2. V was pared by 6 bases and J by 7 bases, with 21 bases of the junction left unmatched. CDR3 length: 17 amino acids. Germline V CDR1 and CDR2: MNHNS, SASEGT. Here the CDR3 reads CASRTTTSGENNNEQYF. The CDR3, as DNA: TGTGCCAGCAGGACGACGACCAGCGGGGAAAACAACAATGAGCAGTACTTC.

The genes are TRBV14 and TRBJ2-6, with 7 bases fitting TRBD2. The J segment lost 1 base and the V segment lost 4 bases, leaving 10 bases of the junction unmatched. The CDR3 is 18 residues long. The V gene's germline CDR1 is SGHDN and CDR2 FVKESK. The CDR3 reads CASSLSGVMRSGANVLTF. For the CDR3, the DNA is TGTGCCAGCAGCCTAAGCGGGGTTATGAGGTCTGGGGCCAACGTCCTGACTTTC.

This clonotype was recorded many times. This chain connects TRBV5-4 to TRBJ2-7; D remains unclear. This CDR3 has 14 residues. Germline V gives CDR1 SGHNT, CDR2 YYREEE (reference sequence). Trimming pared 4 bases from V and 2 bases from J, leaving 13 bases between. The CDR3 here is CASSHSASPYEQYF. Written as DNA, the CDR3 is TGTGCCAGCAGCCATTCTGCTTCCCCCTACGAGCAGTACTTC.

Ten or more counts support this clonotype. The chain combines TRBV25-1 with TRBJ1-4; a possible D gene is TRBD1 (6 bases). The ends were cut back, 4 bases at V and 5 bases at J, with 11 bases in the middle. CDR1 MGHDK and CDR2 SYGVNS come from the germline V gene. This CDR3 region has 14 residues. The CDR3 DNA reads as TGTGCCAGCAGTGTTCCGGGGACAAATGAAAAACTGTTTTTT. This gives the protein CASSVPGTNEKLFF.

About this clonotype itself: A read error is likely, as this CDR3 ends without the conserved phenylalanine or tryptophan. No DNA is shown, since the ends of the CDR3 on it are uncertain; the CDR3 is the one TCRdb lists. Here the CDR3 reads CASSLRADSQKETQYFGP. The chain employs TRBV7-3 and TRBJ2-3; the table gives TRBD1 as D, unverified against the DNA. The germline V gene encodes CDR1 SGHTA and CDR2 FQGTGA. 18 amino acids form the CDR3, both terminal residues included.

This clonotype is medium-sized. The chain is built from TRBV7-3 and TRBJ2-5; D may match TRBD1 or TRBD2 (6 bases each). V was clipped by 3 bases and J by 2 bases, with 10 bases between them. The CDR3 length is 14 residues. Germline loops: CDR1 SGHTA, CDR2 FQGTGA. The CDR3 reads CASSFTGRQETQYF. CDR3 bases: TGTGCCAGCAGCTTTACAGGGAGGCAAGAGACCCAGTACTTC.

This clonotype was seen many times. The V gene is TRBV6-1, the J gene TRBJ1-4; D possibly corresponds to TRBD1 (5 bases). CDR3 length equals 15 residues. The V gene's germline CDR1 is MNHNS and CDR2 SASEGT. Between the trimmed V and J ends, which lost 2 bases and 7 bases, there was a span of 14 bases. CDR3 protein: CASSESAGTFEKLFF. The CDR3, as DNA: TGTGCCAGCAGTGAATCGGCAGGGACGTTTGAAAAACTGTTTTTT.

This clonotype has at least ten counts. V and J are TRBV6-4 and TRBJ2-1; TRBD2 matches at 12 bases. The germline V gene encodes CDR1 MRHNA and CDR2 SNTAGT. V trimming: 0 bases; J trimming: 6 bases; junction bases outside the gene matches: 0. CDR3 length: 15 amino acids. In nucleotides, the CDR3 is TGTGCCAGCAGTGACTCACTAGCGGGGGGCAATGAGCAGTTCTTC. Its translation: CASSDSLAGGNEQFF.

The chain is built from TRBV3-1 and TRBJ2-3; TRBD2 matches at 7 bases. CDR3 length: 15 residues. Germline-derived CDR1 and CDR2 are LGHDT and YNNKEL (reference sequence). Losses at the gene ends were 1 base for V and 1 base for J; bases not matched to a gene: 2. This CDR3 is CASSQVGGGTDTQYF. The CDR3 DNA reads as TGTGCCAGCAGCCAAGTGGGGGGGGGCACAGATACGCAGTATTTT.

With regard to this clonotype: The missing conserved phenylalanine or tryptophan at the end of this CDR3 makes a read error likely. The DNA is omitted, as the CDR3 cannot be located on it reliably, and the CDR3 follows TCRdb's listing. The chain employs TRBV7-2 and TRBJ1-1; the table names TRBD1, a call not compared with the DNA. Germline assignment: CDR1 SGHTA and CDR2 FQGNSA. The CDR3 extends over 16 residues, inclusive of both ends. The CDR3 loop is CASDPGGATMSSSSGQ.